This TCR beta chain appears in the sequencing data of a study of beta chain features in type 1 diabetes. The sequenced template was cDNA made from the entire isolated RNA. Clones were read by immunoSEQ multiplex PCR, and TCRdb kept only the in-frame ones, dropping some. This sample has roughly 400,000 clones, with about 15% found just once. Concerning this clone itself: Its antigen is unknown.

Findings and limits, study-wide: cDNA-based reads could over-represent cells with high TCR expression. A closer apparent resemblance between naive, central memory and Treg TCRB repertoires was seen in patients than in healthy donors. PCR might favor shorter templates, but any such skew would affect patients and controls equally.

The sequence was collected from a woman between 18 and 29 years old in good health. The source material was naive CD4+ T cells from blood.

The CDR3 sequence is CSVEGLQGNTEAFF. CDR3 DNA sequence: TGCAGCGTTGAAGGTCTACAGGGGAACACTGAAGCTTTCTTT. V is TRBV29-1 and J is TRBJ1-1, with D maybe TRBD1 (6 bases). This CDR3 has 14 amino acids. Trimming removed 1 base at V and 1 base at J, with 10 bases between. Germline lookup yields CDR1 SQVTM and CDR2 ANQGSEA.